This is a list of T cell receptor beta chains from one sample in a study of blood T cell repertoires in COVID-19. Assay used: immunoSEQ multiplex PCR; TCRdb lists only in-frame clones, some missing. The sample consists of about 100,000 clones, 70% to 90% of them appearing once. The sample comprised peripheral blood. These receptors were obtained from a man between 60 and 75 years old with acute or convalescent COVID-19. Each CDR3 is given with its conserved first and last residue. A D gene is named only where the DNA matches it firmly. Some rows mark clone size as missing; the rest say once, few, many or name a class of expanded clone.

J gene: TRBJ2-1; clone size: NA; V gene: TRBV6-2/TRBV6-3; D gene: NA; CDR3 DNA: TGTGCCAGCAGTTCCTGGACAAGGCTGAAGGGGGAGCAGTTCTTC; CDR3 protein: CASSSWTRLKGEQFF
J gene: TRBJ1-1; clone size: NA; V gene: TRBV5-6; D gene: NA; CDR3 DNA: TGTGCCAGCAGCTTGGTTCGGGAGGACACTGAAGCTTTCTTT; CDR3 protein: CASSLVREDTEAFF
J gene: TRBJ1-2; clone size: few; V gene: TRBV29-1; D gene: NA; CDR3 DNA: TGCAGCGTCAAAAAACCGGGACACACAACTGGTGGCTACACCTTC; CDR3 protein: CSVKKPGHTTGGYTF
J gene: TRBJ2-7; clone size: NA; V gene: TRBV9; D gene: NA; CDR3 DNA: TGTGCCAGCAGCCCCCGGAGTAACTCCTACGAGCAGTACTTC; CDR3 protein: CASSPRSNSYEQYF
J gene: TRBJ2-3; clone size: NA; V gene: TRBV19; D gene: NA; CDR3 DNA: TGTGCCAGTAGTACAGGCCAGGGACAGCAGTATTTT; CDR3 protein: CASSTGQGQQYF
J gene: TRBJ1-2; clone size: NA; V gene: TRBV7-8; D gene: TRBD1; CDR3 DNA: TGTGCCAGCAGTCAAACAGGGGCGGTTGGCTACACCTTC; CDR3 protein: CASSQTGAVGYTF
J gene: TRBJ1-1; clone size: NA; V gene: TRBV9; D gene: NA; CDR3 DNA: TGTGCCAGCAGCATATCAGGGATCGGCACTGAAGCTTTCTTT; CDR3 protein: CASSISGIGTEAFF
J gene: TRBJ2-7; clone size: NA; V gene: TRBV6-5; D gene: TRBD1; CDR3 DNA: TGTGCCAGCCGGGGACAGAAGTACGAGCAGTACTTC; CDR3 protein: CASRGQKYEQYF
J gene: TRBJ2-1; clone size: NA; V gene: TRBV4-1; D gene: NA; CDR3 DNA: TGCGCCAGCAGCCAGCCCCCCGGGGAAGGATCCTACAATGAGCAGTTCTTC; CDR3 protein: CASSQPPGEGSYNEQFF
J gene: TRBJ1-5; clone size: few; V gene: TRBV5-4; D gene: NA; CDR3 DNA: TGTGCCAGCAGCTTGGACGGTGAGGGCAGTCAGCCCCAGCATTTT; CDR3 protein: CASSLDGEGSQPQHF
J gene: TRBJ1-2; clone size: once; V gene: TRBV5-6; D gene: TRBD1; CDR3 DNA: TGTGCCAGCAGCTTGGTCCGGGACAGGTCCTATGGCTACACCTTC; CDR3 protein: CASSLVRDRSYGYTF
J gene: TRBJ2-5; clone size: NA; V gene: TRBV7-9; D gene: NA; CDR3 DNA: TGTGCCAGCAGCTTAGGAAGACTATTCCAAGAGACCCAGTACTTC; CDR3 protein: CASSLGRLFQETQYF
J gene: TRBJ1-6; clone size: NA; V gene: TRBV2; D gene: NA; CDR3 DNA: TGTGCCAGCAGAAGGGAGCCCTATAATTCACCCCTCCACTTT; CDR3 protein: CASRREPYNSPLHF
J gene: TRBJ1-2; clone size: NA; V gene: TRBV3-1/TRBV3-2; D gene: NA; CDR3 DNA: TGTGCCAGCAGCACATTAGACAGTCTCCTAGGGTACACCTTC; CDR3 protein: CASSTLDSLLGYTF
J gene: TRBJ2-3; clone size: NA; V gene: TRBV28; D gene: TRBD2; CDR3 DNA: TGTGCCAGCAGCCGGACAGGGGGAACTAGCGGGAGGGCCAGGGATACGCAGTATTTT; CDR3 protein: CASSRTGGTSGRARDTQYF
J gene: TRBJ1-1; clone size: few; V gene: TRBV6-5; D gene: NA; CDR3 DNA: TGTGCCAGCAGAGCCGGACAGTACAGAAACACTGAAGCTTTCTTT; CDR3 protein: CASRAGQYRNTEAFF
J gene: TRBJ2-5; clone size: NA; V gene: TRBV6-5; D gene: NA; CDR3 DNA: TGTGCCAGCAGCGACGGTTGGGAGTACCAAGAGACCCAGTACTTC; CDR3 protein: CASSDGWEYQETQYF
J gene: TRBJ2-2; clone size: NA; V gene: TRBV7-6; D gene: TRBD2; CDR3 DNA: TGTGCCAGCAGCGGACTAGCGGGGGGGCTGAACACCGGGGAGCTGTTTTTT; CDR3 protein: CASSGLAGGLNTGELFF
J gene: TRBJ1-2; clone size: NA; V gene: TRBV6-5; D gene: NA; CDR3 DNA: TGTGCCAGCAGCCAAGGGGCCTATGGCTACACCTTC; CDR3 protein: CASSQGAYGYTF
J gene: TRBJ1-2; clone size: NA; V gene: TRBV9; D gene: NA; CDR3 DNA: TGTGCCAGTACAGCAACACAGGGCAGTAGTGGCTACACCTTC; CDR3 protein: CASTATQGSSGYTF
J gene: TRBJ2-2; clone size: NA; V gene: TRBV30; D gene: TRBD1; CDR3 DNA: TGTGCCGGACGGACAGGGGCCGCGAACACCGGGGAGCTGTTTTTT; CDR3 protein: CAGRTGAANTGELFF
J gene: TRBJ2-1; clone size: once; V gene: TRBV4-3; D gene: TRBD2; CDR3 DNA: TGCGCCAGCAGCCAAGATCCAGCGGGGGGAAAATACAATGAGCAGTTCTTC; CDR3 protein: CASSQDPAGGKYNEQFF
J gene: TRBJ1-3; clone size: NA; V gene: TRBV6-5; D gene: NA; CDR3 DNA: TGTGCCAGCAGTACACGGGGTGGTGGAAACACCATATATTTT; CDR3 protein: CASSTRGGGNTIYF
J gene: TRBJ2-3; clone size: NA; V gene: TRBV3-1/TRBV3-2; D gene: NA; CDR3 DNA: TGTGCCAGCAGCCATACGTCAGGGGCCACAGATACGCAGTATTTT; CDR3 protein: CASSHTSGATDTQYF
J gene: TRBJ2-5; clone size: NA; V gene: TRBV5-8; D gene: NA; CDR3 DNA: TGTGCCAGCAGCCGGGGGTTCCGGCAAGAGACCCAGTACTTC; CDR3 protein: CASSRGFRQETQYF
J gene: TRBJ2-2; clone size: NA; V gene: TRBV6-1; D gene: NA; CDR3 DNA: TGTGCCAGCAGTGATTTTGAACCCAGGGTAACCGGGGAGCTGTTTTTT; CDR3 protein: CASSDFEPRVTGELFF
J gene: TRBJ2-5; clone size: NA; V gene: TRBV9; D gene: TRBD2; CDR3 DNA: TGTGCCAGCAGCGATCGGGGGGGCGTTATAGAGACCCAGTACTTC; CDR3 protein: CASSDRGGVIETQYF
J gene: TRBJ1-1; clone size: NA; V gene: TRBV18; D gene: NA; CDR3 DNA: TGTGCCAGCTCACCGGGGCAGGGTATGGCTTTCTTT; CDR3 protein: CASSPGQGMAFF
J gene: TRBJ2-3; clone size: NA; V gene: TRBV5-8; D gene: TRBD2; CDR3 DNA: TGTGCCAGCAGCCCGGGAGGGCCAGGAGGCACAGATACGCAGTATTTT; CDR3 protein: CASSPGGPGGTDTQYF
J gene: TRBJ1-5; clone size: NA; V gene: TRBV11-2; D gene: NA; CDR3 DNA: TGTGCCAGCAGCTTCAGTGATACAAAGCAGCCCCAGCATTTT; CDR3 protein: CASSFSDTKQPQHF
J gene: TRBJ2-7; clone size: NA; V gene: TRBV5-5; D gene: NA; CDR3 DNA: TGTGCCAGCAGCTTGGATAAGGGGCAGTCCTACGAGCAGTACTTC; CDR3 protein: CASSLDKGQSYEQYF
J gene: TRBJ2-7; clone size: NA; V gene: TRBV6-5; D gene: TRBD2; CDR3 DNA: TGTGCCAGCAGTCCATCGGGGGGGGTCGAGCAGTACTTC; CDR3 protein: CASSPSGGVEQYF
J gene: TRBJ2-2; clone size: NA; V gene: TRBV5-1; D gene: NA; CDR3 DNA: TGCGCCAGCAGCTATACAGTAGGCACCGGGGAGCTGTTTTTT; CDR3 protein: CASSYTVGTGELFF
J gene: TRBJ1-4; clone size: once; V gene: TRBV29-1; D gene: NA; CDR3 DNA: TGCAGCGTTGAAGTTACGACAGGTCGGAGGGAAAAACTGTTTTTT; CDR3 protein: CSVEVTTGRREKLFF
J gene: TRBJ1-1; clone size: NA; V gene: TRBV30; D gene: NA; CDR3 DNA: TGTGCCCGGCAAGAGGGCCGGGGCACTGAAGCTTTCTTT; CDR3 protein: CARQEGRGTEAFF
J gene: TRBJ1-1; clone size: NA; V gene: TRBV6-2/TRBV6-3; D gene: TRBD1; CDR3 DNA: TGTGCCAGCAGTCCCACAGGGGGCGTCACTGAAGCTTTCTTT; CDR3 protein: CASSPTGGVTEAFF
J gene: TRBJ2-5; clone size: NA; V gene: TRBV30; D gene: NA; CDR3 DNA: TGTGCCTGGAGCGGGGACCAAGAGACCCAGTACTTC; CDR3 protein: CAWSGDQETQYF
J gene: TRBJ1-1; clone size: NA; V gene: TRBV5-1; D gene: NA; CDR3 DNA: TGCGCCAGCAGCTGGGGGGACCGAATGAACACTGAAGCTTTCTTT; CDR3 protein: CASSWGDRMNTEAFF
J gene: TRBJ2-1; clone size: NA; V gene: TRBV10-1; D gene: NA; CDR3 DNA: TGCGCCAGCAGTGAAGAGGGCAATGAGCAGTTCTTC; CDR3 protein: CASSEEGNEQFF
J gene: TRBJ2-5; clone size: few; V gene: TRBV7-2; D gene: NA; CDR3 DNA: TGTGCCAGCAGTCTCGGAGGGTGGGAGACCCAGTACTTC; CDR3 protein: CASSLGGWETQYF